This is a list of T cell receptor beta chains from one sample in a study of T cell changes during pregnancy in multiple sclerosis. The assay was immunoSEQ multiplex PCR, and TCRdb's table has in-frame clones only and misses some. The repertoire holds about 53,000 clones, 90% seen once, with under 3.5% in the top ten. Sequences were derived from CD8+ T cells from peripheral blood mononuclear cells, sampled before pregnancy. The receptors stem from a female donor with multiple sclerosis, enrolled in a pregnancy study. Each CDR3 is given with its conserved first and last residue. The order of the fields is J gene, V gene, clone size, D gene, CDR3 length, CDR3 protein, CDR3 DNA. A D gene is named only where the DNA matches it firmly. Clone size is not always given. Where it is, it says once, few, many or a class for expanded clones.

TRBJ1-6 | TRBV23-1 | NA | TRBD1 | 17 | CASSPPEAQGIRSPLHF | TGCGCCAGCAGTCCCCCGGAGGCACAGGGGATTCGTTCACCCCTCCACTTT
TRBJ1-2 | TRBV29-1 | once | TRBD1 | 15 | CSVEGGQGARQGYTF | TGCAGCGTTGAAGGCGGACAGGGGGCGCGACAAGGCTACACCTTC
TRBJ1-1 | TRBV25-1 | NA | NA | 12 | CASQAQNTEAFF | TGTGCCAGCCAGGCTCAGAACACTGAAGCTTTCTTT
TRBJ2-7 | TRBV2 | NA | NA | 14 | CASSPTGMVDEQYF | TGTGCCAGCAGCCCAACAGGCATGGTCGACGAGCAGTACTTC
TRBJ2-1 | TRBV4-1 | NA | TRBD1 | 11 | CASEGDREQFF | TGCGCCAGCGAAGGGGACAGGGAGCAGTTCTTC
TRBJ1-5 | TRBV7-9 | NA | NA | 16 | CASSSGTLGSNQPQHF | TGTGCCAGCAGCTCCGGGACACTTGGTAGCAATCAGCCCCAGCATTTT
TRBJ1-2 | TRBV5-4 | NA | NA | 15 | CASSLGRGFGYGYTF | TGTGCCAGCAGCTTGGGTCGGGGATTTGGCTATGGCTACACCTTC
TRBJ2-2 | TRBV7-8 | NA | NA | 14 | CASRSTKGVGELFF | TGTGCCAGCAGGTCCACCAAAGGGGTCGGGGAGCTGTTTTTT
TRBJ2-6 | TRBV7-3 | NA | NA | 19 | CASSFLRGHKSSGANVLTF | TGTGCCAGCAGCTTTCTTAGGGGACATAAAAGCTCTGGGGCCAACGTCCTGACTTTC
TRBJ2-2 | TRBV6-5 | NA | TRBD2 | 15 | CASSYGGGDTGELFF | TGTGCCAGCAGTTACGGGGGGGGAGACACCGGGGAGCTGTTTTTT
TRBJ2-7 | TRBV6-5 | NA | NA | 14 | CASSYAGVSYEQYF | TGTGCCAGCAGTTACGCCGGGGTCTCCTACGAGCAGTACTTC
TRBJ1-1 | TRBV7-3 | NA | NA | 13 | CASSLGQGYEAFF | TGTGCCAGCAGCTTGGGGCAGGGGTATGAAGCTTTCTTT
TRBJ2-7 | TRBV11-2 | NA | NA | 13 | CASSSLETGEQYF | TGTGCCAGCAGCTCCCTTGAAACGGGGGAGCAGTACTTC
TRBJ1-2 | TRBV13 | NA | NA | 14 | CASSSYRDDYGYTF | TGTGCCAGCAGCTCCTACAGGGACGACTATGGCTACACCTTC
TRBJ1-1 | TRBV6-1 | NA | NA | 14 | CASSERGENTEAFF | TGTGCCAGCAGCGAACGGGGAGAGAACACTGAAGCTTTCTTT
TRBJ2-1 | TRBV9 | NA | TRBD2 | 18 | CASSDLRRGGSSYNEQFF | TGTGCCAGCAGCGACCTTCGGCGCGGGGGGAGCTCCTACAATGAGCAGTTCTTC
TRBJ2-3 | TRBV7-8 | NA | TRBD2 | 16 | CASSSGLAGAGDTQYF | TGTGCCAGCAGCTCAGGACTAGCGGGGGCGGGAGATACGCAGTATTTT
TRBJ1-1 | TRBV2 | NA | TRBD1 | 13 | CAIFDRGYTEAFF | TGTGCCATATTCGACAGGGGATACACTGAAGCTTTCTTT
TRBJ1-5 | TRBV19 | few | TRBD1 | 13 | CASSQGFNQPQHF | TGTGCCAGTTCACAGGGGTTCAATCAGCCCCAGCATTTT
TRBJ2-7 | TRBV5-5 | NA | TRBD1 | 13 | CASSWGTGAEQYF | TGTGCCAGCAGCTGGGGGACAGGGGCCGAGCAGTACTTC
TRBJ2-1 | TRBV29-1 | NA | NA | 11 | CSVGSNNEQFF | TGCAGCGTGGGTAGCAACAATGAGCAGTTCTTC
TRBJ1-5 | TRBV7-3 | NA | TRBD1 | 14 | CASSWGQGIEPQHF | TGTGCCAGCAGCTGGGGACAGGGTATTGAGCCCCAGCATTTT
TRBJ1-1 | TRBV13 | NA | NA | 14 | CASSSRGRITEAFF | TGTGCCAGCAGCTCCCGGGGTCGGATCACTGAAGCTTTCTTT
TRBJ1-1 | TRBV19 | NA | NA | 14 | CASSMVYRDPEAFF | TGTGCCAGTAGTATGGTGTACAGGGACCCTGAAGCTTTCTTT